This T cell receptor beta chain was obtained from a study of T-cell memory formation after mild COVID-19. Study conclusions and caveats: Shrinking CD4+ clones resided mostly in CM and EM, and CD8+ ones in EMRA. CD4/CD8 balance characterized clones contracting day 15 to 85, and CD4+ skew characterized later expanders.

Remarks on this clonotype: Its specificity is not known.

Per the germline V gene, CDR1 is MNHEY and CDR2 is SVGEGT. J gave up 7 bases and V 5 bases, and 12 bases lay outside the gene matches. This CDR3 has 16 residues. Using its own MiXCR run on the 5' RACE reads, TCRdb lists one record per CDR3 protein. The data show around 45,000 distinct CDR3 sequences, about a tenth seen once. Sequenced material: PBMCs or a T cell subset sorted from them (not recorded which). The TCR was taken from an adult woman who had mild COVID-19 (a few samples of this study predate the infection). Cell type and time point are not known. The chain has TRBV6-2 or TRBV6-3 and TRBJ2-3; 10 positions agree with TRBD2. For the CDR3, the DNA is TGTGCCAGCAGTCCCTGGACTAGCGGCACCTTAAATACGCAGTATTTT. Its protein product is CASSPWTSGTLNTQYF.